This T cell receptor beta chain is drawn from a study of graft-versus-host responses after intestinal transplantation. Germline V gives CDR1 MNHEY, CDR2 SMNVEV (reference sequence). This CDR3 spans 11 amino acids. V dropped 3 bases and J dropped 7 bases, with 4 bases sitting between them. Method: immunoSEQ multiplex PCR; TCRdb's copy keeps in-frame clones and lacks some. Of almost 70,000 clones listed, over 85% were seen once; the top ten hold around 7%. The material sequenced was bone marrow, taken 700 to 750 days after intestinal transplantation. The chain employs TRBV27 and TRBJ2-1, with unresolved D. This TCR derives from a human patient who received an intestinal transplant, so some T cells may come from the graft donor. The CDR3 DNA is TGTGCCAGCAGTTTTGGGAATGAGCAGTTCTTC. It yields the protein CASSFGNEQFF.